The sequence of this T cell receptor (beta chain) was determined in a study of T cells in women clearing cervical HPV infection listed by TCRdb under 2018. Study-wide context: The cases were roughly 23 women with histologically confirmed HPV16-related CIN3 or worse, and 2 of those women had invasive cancers. The approximately 25 controls were women who cleared a single incident HPV16 infection within 12 months without developing precancer or cancer. Blood from cases was collected at the visit where the lesion was first found, while blood from controls was collected once the infection could no longer be detected. Among cases, blood sampling occurred a median of about 150 days after lesion detection, with an interquartile range of about 85 to 200 days. Since HLA typing was available for only a few women, HLA type could not be ruled out as a confounder. Nested within Costa Rica's Guanacaste HPV Natural History Study, an exploratory proof-of-principle case-control study compared TCR repertoires across cervical HPV16 outcomes. Cases and controls were matched on age within five years and on year of sample collection. A median age of approximately 30 years was observed in cases versus less than 40 in controls, and no significant differences in baseline characteristics were found. The parent cohort enrolled 10,000 or so women aged 18 or older in Guanacaste, Costa Rica, during about 1992 to 1995 and followed them for approximately 7 years. Five blinded duplicates per group were added as quality controls, so that roughly 60 samples were obtained: around 50 participants and roughly ten replicates. What the authors observed across the whole study: Because T-cell numbers per sample were unknown, differences in richness could reflect varying T-cell content rather than repertoire biology. Significantly higher TCR repertoire richness was observed in CIN3+ cases than in controls across sequencing depths, whereas no difference in evenness was found. TRBV6-7 relative abundance was lower in cases than in controls (roughly 0.11% versus 0.16%; Bonferroni P = 0.0008). Random forest classifiers that combined richness and V gene abundances separated cases from controls with an estimated AUC of 0.8 to 0.85. The cross-sectional design could not show whether the associations came before the infection or were a result of it, and neither effector/memory subsets nor HPV-specific T cells were isolated.

Points on this clone: The clone's antigen remains unknown. The read ends 3 residues before the CDR3 terminus; that terminus is restored from the germline J gene.

The immunoSEQ assay used multiplex PCR to amplify TCR beta CDR3 regions from an average of roughly 1.2 ug of genomic DNA per sample. Primer bias was corrected in the assay by using a complete synthetic TCR repertoire to establish an amplification baseline. The amplicons were sequenced using the Illumina platform. In the paper's pipeline: Sequence errors were corrected by clustering with frequency ratios and a modified nearest-neighbor algorithm, and the sequences were then analyzed in the immunoSEQ Analyzer using IMGT gene definitions. At each rarefaction depth, TCR richness and evenness were averaged over 20 rarefaction repeats, and samples with fewer sequences than the depth were excluded. Wilcoxon rank sum tests with FDR correction were used to compare V, D and J gene relative abundances between the groups. An intraclass correlation of 95% to 97% for TCR richness and an average of about 82% across 66 gene segments were obtained from the blinded duplicates. Drawn from immuneACCESS, this table holds only the in-frame rearrangements with V and J called that TCRdb kept. Clones are partly lost; checked studies trace under half to an unresolved V gene and leave the rest unexplained. V and J calls plus clone size are reproduced from that table; the DNA served to infer D and trimming. The sample table on file contains 30,000 to 35,000 clones. Roughly 1.5% of the sample is taken by the ten largest.

From the cysteine through the phenylalanine, the CDR3 covers 17 amino acids. Shown are 42 bases from within the CDR3, in frame from base 1. CDR1 and CDR2, looked up from the germline V gene (reference sequence), are LNHDA and SQIVND. Every participant had a single incident cervical HPV16 infection, and women with prevalent HPV16 infections were excluded. Cervical HPV DNA was detected with MY09/MY11 PCR, and genotyping was done by dot-blot hybridization. Roughly 16 mL of heparinized blood were centrifuged, and the buffy coat was split into aliquots, frozen at -30 degrees C, and then kept at -80 degrees C. QIAGEN kits were used to extract genomic DNA from the buffy coat specimens.

The rearranged segments are TRBV19 and TRBJ2-3; TRBD1 agrees with 10 junctional bases. The sample taken for sequencing was blood buffy coat. The TCR sequence derives from a woman aged 18-69 years with a cervical HPV16 infection that either progressed to CIN3+ or cleared (not recorded which). The sequenced CDR3 bases are TGTGCCAGTAGTTTAGGGGACAGGGGATATAGCAATCAGCCG. Its translation is CASSLGDRGYSNQP. The entire CDR3 is CASSLGDRGYSNQPQYF.